This passage covers 7 T cell receptor beta chains from one sample sequenced in a study of post-analysis software for immune sequencing data. Study results and caveats: Higher frequency in patients than in controls was seen for roughly five TRBV segments, with TRBV5-6, TRBV5-1 and TRBV20-1 among them.

TCR beta libraries were prepared from cDNA with unique molecular identifiers. Using its own MiXCR run on the PCR reads, TCRdb lists one record per CDR3 protein. The data hold roughly 540,000 distinct CDR3 sequences, with around 36% observed a single time. Antigen specificity for these receptors is unknown. Material: blood. The receptors here all came from a girl aged 2-17 years with multiple sclerosis.

This clonotype has just a few counts. The chain couples TRBV14 to TRBJ1-6; 8 nucleotides align to TRBD1. The CDR3 covers 14 residues. The V gene's germline CDR1 is SGHDN and CDR2 FVKESK. The J segment lost 13 bases and the V segment lost 4 bases, leaving 9 bases of the junction unmatched. CDR3 sequence: CASSRRQGLIPLHF. The CDR3 nucleotides are TGTGCCAGCAGCCGGAGACAGGGGTTAATTCCCCTCCACTTT. The full variable domain, with the rest looked up from reference TRBV14 and TRBJ1-6, is EAGVTQFPSHSVIEKGQTVTLRCDPISGHDNLYWYRRVMGKEIKFLLHFVKESKQDESGMPNNRFLAERTGGTYSTLKVQPAELEDSGVYFCASSRRQGLIPLHFGNGTRLTVT.

This clonotype came up a few times. The gene calls are TRBV5-5 and TRBJ2-5, with a tentative D call TRBD2 (6 bases). Trimming stripped 3 bases from V and 3 bases from J, with 15 bases between. Germline CDR1 SGHKS, CDR2 YYEKEE (reference sequence). The CDR3 has 15 amino acids. The CDR3 DNA is TGTGCCAGCAGCTCCAGGCGCTTAGCGGAAGAGACCCAGTACTTC. This sequence encodes CASSSRRLAEETQYF.

A few counts support this clonotype. The chain couples TRBV20-1 to TRBJ2-7, with D hard to call. The ends were cut back, 3 bases at V and 0 bases at J, with 9 bases in the middle. The CDR3 has 13 amino acids. CDR1 and CDR2 (germline): DFQATT, SNEGSKA (reference sequence). CDR3 amino acids: CSARAPYSYEQYF. CDR3 in DNA: TGCAGTGCTAGGGCACCCTACTCCTACGAGCAGTACTTC.

The table lists this clonotype with many counts. This rearrangement joins TRBV20-1 to TRBJ2-7; D is ambiguous. The germline V and J ends were trimmed by 6 bases and 3 bases, with 12 bases remaining between them. Germline V gene lookup returns CDR1 DFQATT and CDR2 SNEGSKA (reference sequence). The CDR3 is 12 residues long. As DNA, the CDR3 is TGCAGTGCGAACCGGGCTGACTACGAGCAGTACTTC. Amino acid sequence: CSANRADYEQYF.

This clonotype was found many times. V and J are TRBV6-5 and TRBJ2-7; a weak D match, TRBD1 (5 bases). Looked up from germline, CDR1 is MNHEY and CDR2 is SVGAGI. V gave up 6 bases and J gave up 7 bases, with 13 bases separating them. CDR3 length equals 12 residues. The CDR3: CASSLKRGEQYF. The CDR3 nucleotides are TGTGCCAGCAGCTTAAAAAGGGGAGAGCAGTACTTC.

The chain carries TRBV10-3 and TRBJ1-2; possible D gene TRBD1, 5 bases. CDR3 length: 14 amino acids. From germline, CDR1 is ENHRY and CDR2 SYGVKD. With 2 bases removed from V and 6 bases from J, the gap between germline ends came to 13 bases. CDR3: CAISEGGGGDGYTF. CDR3 in DNA: TGTGCCATCAGTGAGGGGGGAGGAGGCGATGGCTACACCTTC.

This clonotype was seen a handful of times. This chain joins TRBV11-2 and TRBJ2-1; tentatively, D is TRBD2 (7 bases). Germline-derived CDR1 and CDR2 are SGHAT and FQNNGV. V was shortened by 0 bases and J by 5 bases, with 14 bases between the two germline ends. There are 16 residues in the CDR3. CDR3 coding DNA: TGTGCCAGCAGCTTAGAGGGGGGGCACAGAAACAATGAGCAGTTCTTC. Its protein product is CASSLEGGHRNNEQFF.